The 20 T cell receptor beta chains below were found in one sample sequenced in a study of Ad26.COV2.S vaccination and SARS-CoV-2 variants. TCRdb's table, derived via immunoSEQ multiplex PCR, lists solely in-frame clones and lacks some. This sample carries around 420,000 clones, approximately 87% of them seen once, and the ten largest clones take 3.6%. Described treatment: around 19 received Ad26.COV2.S at low or high dose, single or two shots; a few received placebo; per-sample allocation not given. Material that was analyzed had been drawn on day 63 after the first vaccine or placebo injection. The sample in question was peripheral blood, obtained in a trial of Ad26.COV2.S vaccine versus placebo. The receptors come from a person aged 18-60 years who received the Ad26.COV2.S COVID-19 vaccine or a placebo.

This clone was observed a handful of times. The rearrangement uses TRBV15 and TRBJ2-2, with TRBD1 matching 8 bases. This CDR3 has 16 residues. Germline assignment: CDR1 LNHNV and CDR2 YYDKDF (reference sequence). V was clipped by 5 bases and J by 3 bases; unmatched bases: 8. CDR3 amino acids: CATSGQGGLDTGELFF. CDR3 in DNA: TGTGCCACCAGCGGACAGGGCGGGTTGGACACCGGGGAGCTGTTTTTT.

The chain has TRBV23-1 and TRBJ1-1; 7 bases align to TRBD1. TRBV23-1 is an ORF, with its function uncertain. J lost 8 bases, V lost 3 bases, and 6 bases had no gene match. CDR3 size: 13 residues. The CDR3 protein is CASSHPGQSEAFF. The CDR3 nucleotides read TGCGCCAGCAGTCACCCGGGACAGTCAGAAGCTTTCTTT.

This rearrangement joins TRBV9 to TRBJ2-5; 9 bases align to TRBD2. CDR3 length equals 16 residues. From germline, CDR1 is SGDLS and CDR2 YYNGEE. V gave up 1 base and J gave up 5 bases; unmatched junction bases: 9. CDR3 residues: CASSVNRGGAGETQYF. The CDR3 region has the DNA TGTGCCAGCAGCGTAAACCGCGGGGGGGCCGGGGAGACCCAGTACTTC.

The chain joins TRBV5-1 to TRBJ2-1, with a tentative D call TRBD2 (6 bases). Germline V gene lookup returns CDR1 SGHRS and CDR2 YFSETQ. V was trimmed by 2 bases and J by 3 bases, leaving 15 bases between them. This CDR3 has 16 residues. CDR3 DNA: TGCGCCAGCAGCTTTTATGGGACTCTCAACTACAATGAGCAGTTCTTC. Translating gives CASSFYGTLNYNEQFF.

The V and J genes are TRBV5-8 and TRBJ1-3; 8 bases are a match to TRBD1. Germline assignment: CDR1 SGHTS and CDR2 YDEGEE. The junction had 2 bases not matched to a gene; V was cut back by 4 bases and J by 2 bases. This CDR3 is built from 14 residues. The CDR3 coding sequence is TGTGCCAGCAGCAGGACAGGGACTGGAAACACCATATATTTT. Residues: CASSRTGTGNTIYF.

This clone occurred once. The gene calls are TRBV9 and TRBJ1-2; 10 bases map to TRBD1. The CDR3 is 12 residues long. CDR1 is SGDLS and CDR2 is YYNGEE in the germline V gene. J was trimmed by 8 bases and V by 5 bases; bases with no gene match: 3. CDR3 region: CASRGQGVGYTF. The CDR3 DNA follows: TGTGCCAGCAGAGGACAGGGGGTCGGCTACACCTTC.

The chain uses TRBV30 and TRBJ2-3; 10 positions match TRBD2. Per germline, CDR1 GTSNPN and CDR2 SVGIG (reference sequence). V was pared by 3 bases and J by 6 bases, with 18 bases of the junction left unmatched. The CDR3 has 18 residues. The chain's CDR3 is CAWSALGLAGAVSDTQYF. The CDR3 region has the DNA TGTGCCTGGAGCGCCCTAGGGCTAGCGGGGGCCGTGTCCGATACGCAGTATTTT.

The J gene is TRBJ1-2, the V gene TRBV2, with no clear D. The V end lost 7 bases, the J end lost 4 bases, and 10 bases lay between the germline ends. This CDR3 is built from 12 residues. Germline V CDR1 and CDR2: SNHLY, FYNNEI. CDR3: CASTEGSYGYTF. The CDR3 DNA follows: TGTGCCAGCACCGAAGGGTCCTATGGCTACACCTTC. Full variable domain (remainder filled in from reference TRBV2 and TRBJ1-2): EPEVTQTPSHQVTQMGQEVILRCVPISNHLYFYWYRQILGQKVEFLVSFYNNEISEKSEIFDDQFSVERPDGSNFTLKIRSTKLEDSAMYFCASTEGSYGYTFGSGTRLTVV.

This chain links TRBV5-1 with TRBJ1-3; D not certain. Per the germline V gene, CDR1 is SGHRS and CDR2 is YFSETQ. The CDR3 extends over 14 amino acids. V gave up 4 bases and J gave up 0 bases, with 8 bases separating them. CDR3 in amino acids: CASSAQSSGNTIYF. The CDR3 bases are TGCGCCAGCAGCGCACAGAGCTCTGGAAACACCATATATTTT.

The gene calls are TRBV7-3 and TRBJ2-5; D gene uncertain. This CDR3 is built from 14 residues. Trimming took 5 bases from V and 2 from J, leaving 12 bases between them. The germline V gene has CDR1 SGHTA and CDR2 FQGTGA. CDR3 nucleotides: TGTGCCAGCAGCCCCCGGCAGCCTCAAGAGACCCAGTACTTC. Encoded protein: CASSPRQPQETQYF.

The chain has TRBV2 and TRBJ2-1, with 8 bases fitting TRBD1. V trimming: 3 bases; J trimming: 5 bases; junction bases outside the gene matches: 6. This CDR3 has 15 residues. Germline V gives CDR1 SNHLY, CDR2 FYNNEI. The CDR3 is CASSDWDRTNNEQFF. The CDR3 bases are TGTGCCAGCAGTGATTGGGACAGGACCAACAATGAGCAGTTCTTC. Complete variable domain (other parts from reference TRBV2 and TRBJ2-1): EPEVTQTPSHQVTQMGQEVILRCVPISNHLYFYWYRQILGQKVEFLVSFYNNEISEKSEIFDDQFSVERPDGSNFTLKIRSTKLEDSAMYFCASSDWDRTNNEQFFGPGTRLTVL.

The rearrangement uses TRBV9 and TRBJ1-1; no reliable D call. V was pared by 5 bases and J by 4 bases, with 9 bases between. Per the germline V gene, CDR1 is SGDLS and CDR2 is YYNGEE. The CDR3 sequence is 12 residues long. The CDR3 bases are TGTGCCAGCAGTCCGGGGTCCACTGAAGCTTTCTTT. Translated, it gives CASSPGSTEAFF.

The chain carries TRBV4-3 and TRBJ1-3; D is unresolved. Germline values: CDR1 LGHNA, CDR2 YSLEER. This CDR3 spans 14 amino acids. Between the trimmed V and J ends, which lost 5 bases and 4 bases, there was a span of 12 bases. The CDR3 is CASSTATGGNTIYF. The DNA of the CDR3 is TGCGCCAGCAGCACCGCCACGGGAGGAAACACCATATATTTT.

The gene calls are TRBV6-5 and TRBJ2-7; TRBD2 might be the D (6 bases). V was pared by 2 bases and J by 4 bases, with 6 bases between. This CDR3 contains 12 residues. Germline CDR1 reads MNHEY; CDR2 reads SVGAGI. The DNA of the CDR3 is TGTGCCAGCAGTTACGCGGGGTACGAGCAGTACTTC. Protein product: CASSYAGYEQYF.

The V call is TRBV7-9, the J call TRBJ2-7, with 7 bases identical to TRBD1. The CDR3 runs to 14 residues. J gave up 0 bases and V 5 bases, and 4 bases lay outside the gene matches. Germline V gene data show CDR1 as SEHNR and CDR2 as FQNEAQ (reference sequence). The CDR3 region has the DNA TGTGCCAGCAGCCAGACAGGGCCCTCCTACGAGCAGTACTTC. This encodes CASSQTGPSYEQYF. The variable domain in full, with the rest retrieved from reference TRBV7-9 and TRBJ2-7, is DTGVSQNPRHKITKRGQNVTFRCDPISEHNRLYWYRQTLGQGPEFLTYFQNEAQLEKSRLLSDRFSAERPKGSFSTLEIQRTEQGDSAMYLCASSQTGPSYEQYFGPGTRLTVT.

V usage is TRBV28 and J usage is TRBJ2-3, with a weak D call TRBD2 (6 bases). This CDR3 comprises 17 residues. In germline, CDR1 is MDHEN, CDR2 SYDVKM. Trimming left V 5 bases short and J 1 base short, with 19 bases between. CDR3 sequence: CASSPRGAGTRTDTQYF. The CDR3 DNA reads TGTGCCAGCAGTCCTCGAGGGGCGGGGACTCGCACAGATACGCAGTATTTT.

Details on this clone: This same CDR3 is encoded by further DNA sequences in the sample. The rearrangement uses TRBV5-1 and TRBJ2-7; TRBD2 is a possible D gene (7 bases). Germline V gene data show CDR1 as SGHRS and CDR2 as YFSETQ. Trimming took 0 bases from V and 2 from J, leaving 9 bases between them. There are 14 residues in the CDR3. CDR3 sequence (DNA): TGCGCCAGCAGCTTGGCCGGGGGGCCCTACGAGCAGTACTTC. Protein sequence: CASSLAGGPYEQYF. Using reference TRBV5-1 and TRBJ2-7 for the parts outside the CDR3, the full variable domain is KAGVTQTPRYLIKTRGQQVTLSCSPISGHRSVSWYQQTPGQGLQFLFEYFSETQRNKGNFPGRFSGRQFSNSRSEMNVSTLELGDSALYLCASSLAGGPYEQYFGPGTRLTVT.

The chain has TRBV7-9 and TRBJ2-4, with D perhaps matching TRBD2 (6 bases). The length of the CDR3 is 15 residues. Germline assignment: CDR1 SEHNR and CDR2 FQNEAQ (reference sequence). Trimming removed 6 bases at V and 8 bases at J, with 20 bases between. Written as DNA, the CDR3 is TGTGCCAGCAGTGCGGGCAGGGAGGTGGTGGACATTCAGTACTTC. Its translation: CASSAGREVVDIQYF.

The chain combines TRBV27 with TRBJ2-7, with D unresolved. Trimming removed 0 bases from V and 3 bases from J, with 6 bases in between. The CDR3 is 13 amino acids. Germline V gene lookup returns CDR1 MNHEY and CDR2 SMNVEV (reference sequence). The CDR3 spells CASSLSWGYEQYF. The CDR3 DNA follows: TGTGCCAGCAGTTTATCGTGGGGCTACGAGCAGTACTTC.

The chain joins TRBV7-8 to TRBJ2-2; 10 bases are shared with TRBD1. CDR1 and CDR2 (germline): SGHVS, FQNEAQ. This CDR3 contains 16 residues. With 3 bases clipped from V and 7 bases from J, the junction kept 8 bases outside the gene matches. CDR3 region: CASSFPDRGFGGELFF. CDR3 nucleotide sequence: TGTGCCAGCAGCTTCCCGGACAGGGGGTTTGGCGGGGAGCTGTTTTTT.